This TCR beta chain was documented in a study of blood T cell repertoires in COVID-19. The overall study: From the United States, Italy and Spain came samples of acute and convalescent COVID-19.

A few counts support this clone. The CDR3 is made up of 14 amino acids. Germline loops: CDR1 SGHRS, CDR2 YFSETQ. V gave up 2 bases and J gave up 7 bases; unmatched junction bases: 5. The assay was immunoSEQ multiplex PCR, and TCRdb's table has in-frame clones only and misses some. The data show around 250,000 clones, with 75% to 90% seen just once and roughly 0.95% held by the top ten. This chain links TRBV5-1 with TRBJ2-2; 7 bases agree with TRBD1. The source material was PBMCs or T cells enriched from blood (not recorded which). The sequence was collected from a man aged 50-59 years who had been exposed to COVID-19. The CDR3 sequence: CASSFQGGRGELFF. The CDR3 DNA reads TGCGCCAGCAGCTTTCAAGGGGGCCGCGGGGAGCTGTTTTTT. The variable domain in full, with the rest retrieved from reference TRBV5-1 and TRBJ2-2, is KAGVTQTPRYLIKTRGQQVTLSCSPISGHRSVSWYQQTPGQGLQFLFEYFSETQRNKGNFPGRFSGRQFSNSRSEMNVSTLELGDSALYLCASSFQGGRGELFFGEGSRLTVL.